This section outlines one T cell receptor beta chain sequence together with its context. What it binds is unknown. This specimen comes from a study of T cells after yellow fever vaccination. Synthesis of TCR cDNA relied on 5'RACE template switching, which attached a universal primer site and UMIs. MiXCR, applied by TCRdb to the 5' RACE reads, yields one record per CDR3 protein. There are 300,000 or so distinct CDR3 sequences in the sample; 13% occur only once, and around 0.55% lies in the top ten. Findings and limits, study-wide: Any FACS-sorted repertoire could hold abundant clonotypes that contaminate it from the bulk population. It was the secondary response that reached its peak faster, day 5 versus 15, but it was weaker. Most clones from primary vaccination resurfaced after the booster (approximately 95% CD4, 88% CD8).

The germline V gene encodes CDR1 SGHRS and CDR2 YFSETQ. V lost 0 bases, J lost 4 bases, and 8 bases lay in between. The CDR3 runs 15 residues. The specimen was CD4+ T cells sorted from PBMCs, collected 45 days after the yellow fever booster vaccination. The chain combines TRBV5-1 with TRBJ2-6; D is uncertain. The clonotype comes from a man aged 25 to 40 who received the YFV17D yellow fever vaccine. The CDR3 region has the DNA TGCGCCAGCAGCTTGGCCGAAGCAGGGGCCAACGTCCTGACTTTC. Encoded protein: CASSLAEAGANVLTF.